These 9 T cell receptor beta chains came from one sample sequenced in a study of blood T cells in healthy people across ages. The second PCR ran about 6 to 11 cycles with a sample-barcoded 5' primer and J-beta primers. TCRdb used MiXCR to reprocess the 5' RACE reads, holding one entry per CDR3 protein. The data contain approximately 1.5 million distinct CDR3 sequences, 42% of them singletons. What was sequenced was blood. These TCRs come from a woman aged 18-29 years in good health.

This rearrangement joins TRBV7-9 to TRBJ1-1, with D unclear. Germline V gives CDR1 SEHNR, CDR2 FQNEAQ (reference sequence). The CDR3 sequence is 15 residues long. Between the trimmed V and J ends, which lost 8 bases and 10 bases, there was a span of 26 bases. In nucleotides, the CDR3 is TGTGCCAGCGCTGCCCCGGGTCTTCCGGGAGCTGGAGCTTTCTTT. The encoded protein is CASAAPGLPGAGAFF.

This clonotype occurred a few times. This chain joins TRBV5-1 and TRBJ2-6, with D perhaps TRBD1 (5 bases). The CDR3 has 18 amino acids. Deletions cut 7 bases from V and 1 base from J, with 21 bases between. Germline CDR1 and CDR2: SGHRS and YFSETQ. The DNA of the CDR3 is TGCGCCAGCGGGGCAATCCAGCTAAGGGGTTCTGGGGCCAACGTCCTGACTTTC. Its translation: CASGAIQLRGSGANVLTF.

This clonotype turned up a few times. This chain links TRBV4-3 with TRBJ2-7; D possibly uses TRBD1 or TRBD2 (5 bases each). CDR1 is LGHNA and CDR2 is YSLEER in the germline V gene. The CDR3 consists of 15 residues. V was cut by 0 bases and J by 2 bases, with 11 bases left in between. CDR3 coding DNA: TGCGCCAGCAGCCAAGATTATCGAGGGGCCTACGAGCAGTACTTC. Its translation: CASSQDYRGAYEQYF.

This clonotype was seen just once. The CDR3 DNA sequence: TGCAGTGCTCATGGAGGAAGGGGAAACAATCAGCCCCAGCATTTT. Residues: CSAHGGRGNNQPQHF. The chain recombines TRBV20-1 with TRBJ1-5; D may be TRBD1 (5 bases). This CDR3 spans 15 amino acids. Germline V CDR1 and CDR2: DFQATT, SNEGSKA (reference sequence). V was shortened by 5 bases and J by 3 bases, with 17 bases between the two germline ends.

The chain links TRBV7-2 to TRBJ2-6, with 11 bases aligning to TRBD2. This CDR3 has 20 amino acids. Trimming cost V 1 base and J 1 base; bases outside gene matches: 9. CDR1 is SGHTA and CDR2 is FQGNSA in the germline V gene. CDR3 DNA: TGTGCCAGCAGCTTAGTGGTTAGCGGGGGGGGAGCTTCTGGGGCCAACGTCCTGACTTTC. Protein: CASSLVVSGGGASGANVLTF. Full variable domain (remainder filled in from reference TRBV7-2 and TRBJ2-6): GAGVSQSPSNKVTEKGKDVELRCDPISGHTALYWYRQSLGQGLEFLIYFQGNSAPDKSGLPSDRFSAERTGGSVSTLTIQRTQQEDSAVYLCASSLVVSGGGASGANVLTFGAGSRLTVL.

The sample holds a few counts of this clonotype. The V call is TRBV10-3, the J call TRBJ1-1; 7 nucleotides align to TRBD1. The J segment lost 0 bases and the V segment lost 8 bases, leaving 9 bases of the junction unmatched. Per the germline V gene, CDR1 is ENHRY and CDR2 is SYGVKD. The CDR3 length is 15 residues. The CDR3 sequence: CAISGTVIMNTEAFF. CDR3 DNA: TGTGCCATCTCCGGGACAGTTATCATGAACACTGAAGCTTTCTTT.

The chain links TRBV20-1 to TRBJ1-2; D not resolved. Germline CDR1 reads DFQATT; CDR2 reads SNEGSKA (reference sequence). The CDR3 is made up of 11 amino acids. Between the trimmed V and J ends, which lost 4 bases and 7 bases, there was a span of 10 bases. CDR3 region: CSAIVDSGYTF. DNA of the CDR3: TGCAGTGCTATCGTTGACTCTGGCTACACCTTC.

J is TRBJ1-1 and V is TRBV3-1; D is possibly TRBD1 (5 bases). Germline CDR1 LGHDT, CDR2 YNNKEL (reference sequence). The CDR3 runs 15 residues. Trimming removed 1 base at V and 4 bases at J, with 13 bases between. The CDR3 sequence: CASSQAAGLGTEAFF. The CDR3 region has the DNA TGTGCCAGCAGCCAAGCCGCGGGACTTGGCACTGAAGCTTTCTTT.

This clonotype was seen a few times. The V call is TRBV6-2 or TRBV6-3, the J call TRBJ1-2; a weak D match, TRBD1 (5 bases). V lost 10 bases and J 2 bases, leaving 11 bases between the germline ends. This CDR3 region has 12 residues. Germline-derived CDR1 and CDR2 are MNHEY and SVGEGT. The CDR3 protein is CATRWGNYGYTF. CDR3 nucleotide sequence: TGTGCCACCCGGTGGGGGAACTATGGCTACACCTTC.